The 26 T cell receptor beta chains given below trace back to one sample, sequenced in a study of T-cell memory formation after mild COVID-19. From the 5' RACE reads, TCRdb called clonotypes with MiXCR, one entry per CDR3 protein. This table has 100,000 to 150,000 distinct CDR3 sequences, about 5.9% appearing once. What was sequenced was PBMCs or a T cell subset sorted from them (not recorded which). The receptors stem from an adult woman who had mild COVID-19 (a few samples of this study predate the infection). Cell type and time point are not known.

This clonotype was seen a handful of times. In DNA, the CDR3 is TGTGCCAGCAGCTTACACAGGGGTGGGGTCACTGAAGCTTTCTTT. Protein product: CASSLHRGGVTEAFF. V and J are TRBV5-6 and TRBJ1-1; 7 positions agree with TRBD1. CDR1 is SGHDT, CDR2 YYEEEE, per germline. V lost 2 bases, J lost 4 bases, and 8 bases stayed unmatched. This CDR3 contains 15 residues.

This clonotype was detected only a few times. V gene TRBV7-6 combines with J gene TRBJ1-5, with unresolved D. The CDR3 covers 14 residues. The germline V and J ends were trimmed by 8 bases and 5 bases, with 16 bases remaining between them. Germline CDR1 is SGHVS and CDR2 is FNYEAQ. The CDR3 sequence: CASLRMLGHQPQHF. The CDR3 DNA sequence: TGTGCCAGCCTACGTATGCTGGGCCATCAGCCCCAGCATTTT. Supplemented by reference TRBV7-6 and TRBJ1-5, the full variable domain reads GAGVSQSPRYKVTKRGQDVALRCDPISGHVSLYWYRQALGQGPEFLTYFNYEAQQDKSGLPNDRFSAERPEGSISTLTIQRTEQRDSAMYRCASLRMLGHQPQHFGDGTRLSIL.

This clonotype was observed a few times. The V gene is TRBV29-1, the J gene TRBJ2-7; 8 bases are shared with TRBD1. Looked up from germline, CDR1 is SQVTM and CDR2 is ANQGSEA. The CDR3 spans 14 residues. V shed 4 bases, J shed 1 base, and the junction held 6 bases outside the gene matches. The CDR3 DNA follows: TGCAGCGTTGGAACAGGGGGAATTTCCTACGAGCAGTACTTC. This gives the protein CSVGTGGISYEQYF.

V gene TRBV4-1 combines with J gene TRBJ2-1, with D possibly TRBD2 on 6 matching bases. Germline CDR1 is MGHRA and CDR2 is YSYEKL. V lost 3 bases and J lost 10, with 13 bases in between. The CDR3 is 13 residues long. The CDR3 is CASSHPTRKEQFF. The DNA of the CDR3 is TGCGCCAGCAGCCATCCGACTAGAAAAGAGCAGTTCTTC.

This chain uses TRBV7-3 with TRBJ2-3, with unresolved D. Looked up from germline, CDR1 is SGHTA and CDR2 is FQGTGA. The germline V and J ends were trimmed by 6 bases and 2 bases, with 9 bases remaining between them. The length of the CDR3 is 13 residues. The CDR3 bases are TGTGCCAGCAGTCAACCCCCCACAGATACGCAGTATTTT. It codes for CASSQPPTDTQYF.

This clonotype was observed at least ten times. The chain is built from TRBV18 and TRBJ1-6; 8 positions match TRBD1. There are 13 residues in the CDR3. The J segment lost 10 bases and the V segment lost 5 bases, leaving 4 bases of the junction unmatched. The V gene's germline CDR1 is KGHSH and CDR2 LQKENI. The CDR3 DNA reads TGTGCCAGCTCATGGACAGGGTCCTCACCCCTCCACTTT. Translated: CASSWTGSSPLHF.

This clonotype showed up just a few times. The chain joins TRBV6-6 to TRBJ1-5, with a tentative D call TRBD1 (5 bases). CDR1 is MNHNY and CDR2 is SVGAGI in the germline V gene (reference sequence). This CDR3 has 12 amino acids. Trimming shortened V by 5 bases and J by 7 bases, and 9 bases separated the two germline ends. CDR3 sequence reads: CASSPGRQPQHF. DNA for the CDR3: TGTGCCAGCAGTCCAGGGCGGCAGCCCCAGCATTTT.

This clonotype has a handful of counts. This chain connects TRBV11-1 to TRBJ2-2; possibly TRBD2 for D (5 bases). Germline V lookup: CDR1 SGHAT, CDR2 FQDESV (reference sequence). CDR3 length equals 15 residues. Trimming took off 1 base at V and 6 bases at J, with 12 bases between the two ends. The CDR3 DNA sequence: TGTGCCAGCAGCTTAGGGGCTCTAGCCTCCGGGGAGCTGTTTTTT. Translation gives CASSLGALASGELFF.

The CDR3, as DNA: TGTGCCAGCACTCCGACAGGGGGGAACTATGGCTACACCTTC. Encoded protein: CASTPTGGNYGYTF. The rearrangement joins TRBV18 to TRBJ1-2; 9 bases match TRBD1. From germline, CDR1 is KGHSH and CDR2 LQKENI. The CDR3 is 14 amino acids. With 8 bases clipped from V and 2 bases from J, the junction kept 6 bases outside the gene matches.

The chain is built from TRBV30 and TRBJ2-1; maybe TRBD2 (6 bases). The V end lost 0 bases, the J end lost 3 bases, and 15 bases lay between the germline ends. The CDR3 covers 16 residues. Germline V gene sequence: CDR1 GTSNPN, CDR2 SVGIG (reference sequence). The chain's CDR3 is CAWSVPDLANYNEQFF. DNA of the CDR3: TGTGCCTGGAGTGTACCGGATCTAGCGAACTACAATGAGCAGTTCTTC.

This clonotype was observed at least ten times. The rearrangement joins TRBV20-1 to TRBJ2-1, with 10 bases matching TRBD2. Per germline, CDR1 DFQATT and CDR2 SNEGSKA (reference sequence). CDR3 size: 14 residues. The V gene end was trimmed by 1 base and the J gene end by 4 bases; junction bases not matched to a gene: 1. CDR3 residues: CSARGAGGYNEQFF. DNA of the CDR3: TGCAGTGCTAGAGGAGCGGGAGGGTACAATGAGCAGTTCTTC.

CDR3 coding DNA: TGTGCCAGTACCAGGGATGGCTCTAACTATGGCTACACCTTC. This gives the protein CASTRDGSNYGYTF. V and J are TRBV19 and TRBJ1-2, with a weak D call TRBD1 (5 bases). V lost 7 bases to trimming and J lost 0 bases, with 12 bases between them. CDR1 and CDR2 (germline): LNHDA, SQIVND (reference sequence). This CDR3 has 14 amino acids.

The V call is TRBV30, the J call TRBJ1-3; TRBD1 aligns across 8 bases. This CDR3 spans 15 amino acids. Germline loops: CDR1 GTSNPN, CDR2 SVGIG (reference sequence). J was trimmed by 1 base and V by 3 bases; bases with no gene match: 5. The CDR3 DNA reads as TGTGCCTGGAGCTTTCAGGGGGCATCTGGAAACACCATATATTTT. Translation gives CAWSFQGASGNTIYF. The full variable domain, with the rest looked up from reference TRBV30 and TRBJ1-3, is SQTIHQWPATLVQPVGSPLSLECTVEGTSNPNLYWYRQAAGRGLQLLFYSVGIGQISSEVPQNLSASRPQDRQFILSSKKLLLSDSGFYLCAWSFQGASGNTIYFGEGSWLTVV.

The sample holds a few counts of this clonotype. DNA for the CDR3: TGTGCCAGCAGCTTGGGCGACTATGGCTACACCTTC. Encoded protein: CASSLGDYGYTF. The chain links TRBV7-2 to TRBJ1-2; no reliable D call. V lost 3 bases and J 3 bases, leaving 5 bases between the germline ends. The CDR3 is made up of 12 amino acids. The germline V gene has CDR1 SGHTA and CDR2 FQGNSA. The full variable domain, rest sourced from reference TRBV7-2 and TRBJ1-2, is GAGVSQSPSNKVTEKGKDVELRCDPISGHTALYWYRQSLGQGLEFLIYFQGNSAPDKSGLPSDRFSAERTGGSVSTLTIQRTQQEDSAVYLCASSLGDYGYTFGSGTRLTVV.

This clonotype was detected ten times or more. This chain connects TRBV7-8 to TRBJ1-1; maybe TRBD1 (6 bases). The germline gives CDR1 SGHVS, CDR2 FQNEAQ. The CDR3 is 16 residues long. V was shortened by 5 bases and J by 1 base, with 17 bases between the two germline ends. This chain's CDR3 is CASSLEKGVKNTEAFF. DNA for the CDR3: TGTGCCAGCAGCCTAGAGAAGGGGGTCAAGAACACTGAAGCTTTCTTT.

The V and J genes are TRBV5-5 and TRBJ2-1; 10 nucleotides match TRBD2. With 4 bases clipped from V and 7 bases from J, the junction kept 8 bases outside the gene matches. Germline V gene lookup returns CDR1 SGHKS and CDR2 YYEKEE (reference sequence). The CDR3 has 15 amino acids. CDR3 residues: CASSITSGTANEQFF. CDR3 DNA sequence: TGTGCCAGCAGCATAACTAGCGGGACGGCGAATGAGCAGTTCTTC.

This chain connects TRBV12-3 or TRBV12-4 to TRBJ2-5, with D possibly being TRBD2 (6 bases). The CDR3 is 12 residues long. Trimming left V 5 bases short and J 9 bases short, with 13 bases between. CDR3 amino acids: CASSPWGDPQYF. The CDR3 DNA reads TGTGCCAGCAGTCCTTGGGGGGACCCCCAGTACTTC.

This rearrangement joins TRBV2 to TRBJ1-6, with D perhaps matching TRBD1 (5 bases). Trimming took off 7 bases at V and 9 bases at J, with 13 bases between the two ends. Germline assignment: CDR1 SNHLY and CDR2 FYNNEI. The CDR3 spans 13 residues. DNA for the CDR3: TGTGCCAGCATGGATAGGGGCAGTTCACCCCTCCACTTT. It codes for CASMDRGSSPLHF.

This clonotype was found many times. The chain has TRBV20-1 and TRBJ2-5; D call uncertain. Trimming shortened V by 7 bases and J by 0 bases, and 6 bases separated the two germline ends. The CDR3 covers 11 residues. Germline V gene data show CDR1 as DFQATT and CDR2 as SNEGSKA (reference sequence). CDR3 DNA: TGCAGTGTTGGATACCAAGAGACCCAGTACTTC. Its protein is CSVGYQETQYF.

This clonotype appeared a few times. The chain employs TRBV7-2 and TRBJ1-4; 10 bases are a match to TRBD1. The CDR3 has 17 amino acids. CDR1 is SGHTA, CDR2 FQGNSA, per germline. J was trimmed by 5 bases and V by 4 bases; bases with no gene match: 10. The CDR3 bases are TGTGCCAGCAGCTCCAAGACGTCGACAGGGGGCAATGAAAAACTGTTTTTT. Translating it yields CASSSKTSTGGNEKLFF.

This clonotype was detected only a few times. The genes are TRBV7-2 and TRBJ2-1; 8 nucleotides agree with TRBD2. The CDR3 contains 12 residues. CDR1 is SGHTA, CDR2 FQGNSA, per germline. After removal of 5 bases from V and 12 bases from J, the junction contained 6 bases not matched to a gene. The CDR3 sequence is CASSRPGGRQFF. The DNA of the CDR3 is TGTGCCAGCAGCCGGCCGGGGGGGCGGCAGTTCTTC.

This clonotype was recorded a few times. The V gene is TRBV7-6, the J gene TRBJ1-3; D is perhaps TRBD1 (5 bases). Germline V gene lookup returns CDR1 SGHVS and CDR2 FNYEAQ. The germline V and J ends were trimmed by 1 base and 3 bases, with 13 bases remaining between them. There are 16 residues in the CDR3. CDR3 DNA sequence: TGTGCCAGCAGCTTAGAACAGGCGATGGGTGGAAACACCATATATTTT. Amino acid sequence: CASSLEQAMGGNTIYF.

V and J are TRBV5-1 and TRBJ1-1; TRBD1 agrees at 9 bases. V was pared by 0 bases and J by 11 bases, with 2 bases of the junction left unmatched. This CDR3 has 12 residues. Germline assignment: CDR1 SGHRS and CDR2 YFSETQ. DNA for the CDR3: TGCGCCAGCAGCTTGGGGACAGGGGTGGCTTTCTTT. This translates into CASSLGTGVAFF.

This clonotype has ten or more counts. The chain links TRBV5-1 to TRBJ2-6; a weak D match, TRBD1 (5 bases). CDR3 length: 17 residues. Per germline, CDR1 SGHRS and CDR2 YFSETQ. Trimming took 2 bases from V and 0 from J, leaving 12 bases between them. The CDR3 sequence is CASSFGDSHSGANVLTF. CDR3 DNA: TGCGCCAGCAGCTTCGGCGACAGTCACTCTGGGGCCAACGTCCTGACTTTC.

This clonotype was detected many times. The genes are TRBV11-2 and TRBJ2-7; a possible D gene is TRBD1 (6 bases). Trimming stripped 1 base from V and 4 bases from J, with 11 bases between. This CDR3 comprises 14 residues. Germline loops: CDR1 SGHAT, CDR2 FQNNGV. The DNA for the CDR3 is TGTGCCAGCAGCTTAGGGACAGAGCTTTACGAGCAGTACTTC. This translates into CASSLGTELYEQYF.

The chain carries TRBV12-5 and TRBJ1-1; maybe TRBD1 (5 bases). With 0 bases removed from V and 4 bases from J, the gap between germline ends came to 12 bases. Germline V gene data show CDR1 as LGHNT and CDR2 as FRNRAP. The CDR3 spans 15 residues. The CDR3 DNA sequence: TGTGCTAGTGGTTTGGTAAGGGGAGGAAGCACTGAAGCTTTCTTT. It is translated as CASGLVRGGSTEAFF.